What follows describes a single T cell receptor (beta chain). Its matching antigen is unknown. V was clipped by 4 bases and J by 9 bases; unmatched bases: 11. The CDR3 extends over 14 amino acids. Germline assignment: CDR1 MNHGY and CDR2 SVAAGI. Time point of the sample: newly diagnosed GD, antithyroid drugs for less than 3 months. Construction of the TCR library relied on RNA isolated from PBMCs. This entry belongs to a study of regulatory T cells in long-lasting Graves disease. Study findings and constraints: With persistent disease, TRBV28, TRBJ1-2 and TRBJ2-5 were the favored segments.

Libraries of TCR beta came from iRepertoire HTBI primers plus Arm-PCR of CDR3 regions. Each CDR3 protein is one row after TCRdb ran MiXCR on the multiplex PCR reads. The sample has a few hundred thousand distinct CDR3 sequences, roughly 12% seen once. The data also belong to a second study, concerning T cells in Graves' hyperthyroidism and ophthalmopathy. That report notes: Absent ophthalmopathy progression within 18 months defined stable Graves' hyperthyroidism. Used for diagnoses were clinical symptoms, serum thyroxine and TRAb, thyroid ultrasound and orbital computed tomography.

Sequenced material: peripheral blood mononuclear cells (PBMCs), taken at new diagnosis, from a patient treated with antithyroid drugs. The clonotype comes from a man aged 25-40 years with Graves disease. The rearrangement links TRBV6-9 to TRBJ2-7; 8 bases line up with TRBD1. CDR3 bases: TGTGCCAGCAGTTCATCAGGGACAGGTACGAGGCAGTACTTC. This gives the protein CASSSSGTGTRQYF.